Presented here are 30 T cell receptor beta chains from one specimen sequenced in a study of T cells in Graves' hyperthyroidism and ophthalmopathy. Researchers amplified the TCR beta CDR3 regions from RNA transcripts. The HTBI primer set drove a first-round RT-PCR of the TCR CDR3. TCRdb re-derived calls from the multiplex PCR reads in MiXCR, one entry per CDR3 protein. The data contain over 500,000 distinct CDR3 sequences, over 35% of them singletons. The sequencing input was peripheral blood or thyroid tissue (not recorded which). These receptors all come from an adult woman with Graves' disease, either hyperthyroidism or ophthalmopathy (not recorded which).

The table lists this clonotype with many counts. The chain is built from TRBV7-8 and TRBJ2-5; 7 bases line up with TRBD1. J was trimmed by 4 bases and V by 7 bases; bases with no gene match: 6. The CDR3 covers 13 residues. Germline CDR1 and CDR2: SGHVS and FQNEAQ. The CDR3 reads CASTRGPGETQYF. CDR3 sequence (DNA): TGTGCCAGCACGAGGGGGCCGGGAGAGACCCAGTACTTC.

The CDR3 spells CAIRARGTTF. The CDR3 DNA reads TGTGCCATCAGAGCCCGCGGGACGACCTTC. V and J are TRBV10-3 and TRBJ1-2; D might be TRBD1 (5 bases). The germline CDR1 and CDR2 sequences are ENHRY and SYGVKD. This CDR3 region has 10 residues. The V end was cut by 6 bases, the J end by 14 bases, with 13 bases between.

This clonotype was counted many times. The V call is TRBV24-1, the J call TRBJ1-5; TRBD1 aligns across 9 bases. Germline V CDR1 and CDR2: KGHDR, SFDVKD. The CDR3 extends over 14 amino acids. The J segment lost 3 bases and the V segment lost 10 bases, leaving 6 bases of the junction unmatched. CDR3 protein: CATSGTGNNQPQHF. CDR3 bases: TGTGCCACTTCCGGGACAGGGAACAATCAGCCCCAGCATTTT.

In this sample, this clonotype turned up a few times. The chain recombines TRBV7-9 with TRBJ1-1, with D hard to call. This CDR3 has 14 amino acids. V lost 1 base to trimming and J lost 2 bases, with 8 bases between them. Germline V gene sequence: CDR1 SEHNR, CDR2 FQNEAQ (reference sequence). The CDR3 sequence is CASSLDSGNTEAFF. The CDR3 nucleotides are TGTGCCAGCAGCTTAGACTCTGGAAACACTGAAGCTTTCTTT. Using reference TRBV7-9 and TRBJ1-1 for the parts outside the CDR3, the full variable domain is DTGVSQNPRHKITKRGQNVTFRCDPISEHNRLYWYRQTLGQGPEFLTYFQNEAQLEKSRLLSDRFSAERPKGSFSTLEIQRTEQGDSAMYLCASSLDSGNTEAFFGQGTRLTVV.

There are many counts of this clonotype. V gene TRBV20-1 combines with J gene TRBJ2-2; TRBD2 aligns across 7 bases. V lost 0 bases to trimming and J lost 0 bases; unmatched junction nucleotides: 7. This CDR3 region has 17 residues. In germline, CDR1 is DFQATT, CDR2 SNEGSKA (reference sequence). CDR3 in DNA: TGCAGTGCTAGAGATGCGCGGGGGTTCGCGAACACCGGGGAGCTGTTTTTT. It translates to CSARDARGFANTGELFF.

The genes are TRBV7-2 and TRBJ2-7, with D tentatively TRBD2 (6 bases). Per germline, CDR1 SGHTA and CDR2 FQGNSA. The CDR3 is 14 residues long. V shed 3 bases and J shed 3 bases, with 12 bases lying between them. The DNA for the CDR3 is TGTGCCAGCAGCTTTAGCGGACCTAACTACGAGCAGTACTTC. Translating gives CASSFSGPNYEQYF.

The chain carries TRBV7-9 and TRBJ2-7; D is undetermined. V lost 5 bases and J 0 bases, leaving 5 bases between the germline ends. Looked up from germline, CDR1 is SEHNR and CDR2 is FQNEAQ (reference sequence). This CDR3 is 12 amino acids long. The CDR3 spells CASSDTSYEQYF. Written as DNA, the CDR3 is TGTGCCAGCAGCGATACCTCCTACGAGCAGTACTTC.

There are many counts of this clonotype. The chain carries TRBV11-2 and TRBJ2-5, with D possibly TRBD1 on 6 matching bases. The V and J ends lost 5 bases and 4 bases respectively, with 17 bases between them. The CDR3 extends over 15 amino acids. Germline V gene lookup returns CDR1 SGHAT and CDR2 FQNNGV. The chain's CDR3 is CASSPTGTLPETQYF. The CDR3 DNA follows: TGTGCCAGCAGCCCGACAGGCACACTTCCAGAGACCCAGTACTTC. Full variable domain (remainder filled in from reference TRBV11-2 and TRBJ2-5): EAGVAQSPRYKIIEKRQSVAFWCNPISGHATLYWYQQILGQGPKLLIQFQNNGVVDDSQLPKDRFSAERLKGVDSTLKIQPAKLEDSAVYLCASSPTGTLPETQYFGPGTRLLVL.

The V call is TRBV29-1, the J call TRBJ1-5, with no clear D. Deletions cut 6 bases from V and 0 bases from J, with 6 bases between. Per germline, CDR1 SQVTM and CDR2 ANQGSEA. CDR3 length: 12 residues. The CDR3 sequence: CSVKNSNQPQHF. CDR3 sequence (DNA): TGCAGCGTCAAGAATAGCAATCAGCCCCAGCATTTT.

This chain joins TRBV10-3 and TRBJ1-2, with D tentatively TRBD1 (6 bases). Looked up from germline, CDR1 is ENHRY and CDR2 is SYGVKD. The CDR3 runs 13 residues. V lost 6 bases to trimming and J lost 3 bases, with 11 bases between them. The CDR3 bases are TGTGCCATCAGACAGGACAGTCACTATGGCTACACCTTC. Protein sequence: CAIRQDSHYGYTF.

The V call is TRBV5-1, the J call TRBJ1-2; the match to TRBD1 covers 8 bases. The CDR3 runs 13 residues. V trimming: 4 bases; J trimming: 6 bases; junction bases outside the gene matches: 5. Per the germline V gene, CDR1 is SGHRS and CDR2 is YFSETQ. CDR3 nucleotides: TGCGCCAGCAGCATCAACAGGGGGAATGGCTACACCTTC. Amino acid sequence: CASSINRGNGYTF. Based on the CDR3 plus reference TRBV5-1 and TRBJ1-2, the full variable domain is KAGVTQTPRYLIKTRGQQVTLSCSPISGHRSVSWYQQTPGQGLQFLFEYFSETQRNKGNFPGRFSGRQFSNSRSEMNVSTLELGDSALYLCASSINRGNGYTFGSGTRLTVV.

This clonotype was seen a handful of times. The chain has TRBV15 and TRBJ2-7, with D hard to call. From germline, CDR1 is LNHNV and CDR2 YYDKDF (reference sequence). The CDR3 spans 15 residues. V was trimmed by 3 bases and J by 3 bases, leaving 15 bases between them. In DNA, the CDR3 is TGTGCCACCAGCAGTCAGGAATCTTCCGACTACGAGCAGTACTTC. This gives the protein CATSSQESSDYEQYF.

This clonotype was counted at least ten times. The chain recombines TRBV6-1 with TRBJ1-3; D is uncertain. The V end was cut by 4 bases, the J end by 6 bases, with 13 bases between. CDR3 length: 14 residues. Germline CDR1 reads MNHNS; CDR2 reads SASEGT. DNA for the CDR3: TGTGCCAGCAGTGCGAGCCCGACCATAAACACCATATATTTT. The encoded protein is CASSASPTINTIYF.

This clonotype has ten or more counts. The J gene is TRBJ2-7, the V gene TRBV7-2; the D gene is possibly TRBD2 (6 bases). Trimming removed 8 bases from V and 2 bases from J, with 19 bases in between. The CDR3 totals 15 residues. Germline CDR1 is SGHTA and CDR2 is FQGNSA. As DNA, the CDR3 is TGTGCCAGCCAAACTAGCCAGGCCCGCACCTACGAGCAGTACTTC. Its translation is CASQTSQARTYEQYF.

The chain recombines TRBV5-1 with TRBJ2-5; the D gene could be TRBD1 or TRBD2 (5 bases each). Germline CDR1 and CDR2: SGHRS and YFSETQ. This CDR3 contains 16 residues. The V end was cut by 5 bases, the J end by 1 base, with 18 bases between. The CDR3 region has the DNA TGCGCCAGCAGGACGGGGACCGGGATACTCCAAGAGACCCAGTACTTC. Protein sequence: CASRTGTGILQETQYF.

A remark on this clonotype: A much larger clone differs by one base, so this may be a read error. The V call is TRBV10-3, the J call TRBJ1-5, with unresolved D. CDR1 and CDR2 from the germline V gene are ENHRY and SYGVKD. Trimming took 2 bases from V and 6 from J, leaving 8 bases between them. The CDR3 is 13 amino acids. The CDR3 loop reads CAISEAVGQPQHF. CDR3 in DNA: TGTGCCATCAGTGAGGCAGTGGGTCAGCCCCAGCATTTT.

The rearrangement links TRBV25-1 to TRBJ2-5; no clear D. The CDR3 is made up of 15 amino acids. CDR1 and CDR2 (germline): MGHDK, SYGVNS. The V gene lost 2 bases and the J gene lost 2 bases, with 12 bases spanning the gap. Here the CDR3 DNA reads TGTGCCAGCAGTGAAACTCCGGTTGAGCAAGAGACCCAGTACTTC. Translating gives CASSETPVEQETQYF.

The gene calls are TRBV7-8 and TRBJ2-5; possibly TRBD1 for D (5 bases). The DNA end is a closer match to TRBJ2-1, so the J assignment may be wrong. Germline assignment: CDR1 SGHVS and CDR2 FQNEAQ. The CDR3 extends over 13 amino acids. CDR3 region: CASSLAGANEQFF. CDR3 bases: TGTGCCAGCAGCTTGGCTGGGGCCAATGAGCAGTTCTTC.

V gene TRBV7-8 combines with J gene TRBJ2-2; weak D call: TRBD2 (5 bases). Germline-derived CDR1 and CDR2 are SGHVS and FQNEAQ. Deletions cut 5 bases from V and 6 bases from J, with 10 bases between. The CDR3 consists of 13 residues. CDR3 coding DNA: TGTGCCAGCAGCCCGAGGGCTGCCGGGGAGCTGTTTTTT. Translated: CASSPRAAGELFF.

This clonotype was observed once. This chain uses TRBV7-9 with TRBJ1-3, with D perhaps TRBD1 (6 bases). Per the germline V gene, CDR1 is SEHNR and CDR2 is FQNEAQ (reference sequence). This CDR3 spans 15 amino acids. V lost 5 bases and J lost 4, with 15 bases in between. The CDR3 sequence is CASSPYGGPGNTIYF. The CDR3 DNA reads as TGTGCCAGCAGCCCATACGGGGGGCCCGGAAACACCATATATTTT.

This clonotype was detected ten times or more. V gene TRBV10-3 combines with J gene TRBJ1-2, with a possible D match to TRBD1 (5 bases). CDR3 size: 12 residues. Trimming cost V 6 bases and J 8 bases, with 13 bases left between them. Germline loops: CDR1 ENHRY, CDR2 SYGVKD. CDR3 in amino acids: CAIRQGGYGYTF. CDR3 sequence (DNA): TGTGCCATCAGGCAGGGCGGTTACGGCTACACCTTC.

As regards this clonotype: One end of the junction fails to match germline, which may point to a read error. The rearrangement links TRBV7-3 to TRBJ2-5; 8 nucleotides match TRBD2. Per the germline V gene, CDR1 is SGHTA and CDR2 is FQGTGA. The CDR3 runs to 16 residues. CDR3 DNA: TGTGCCAGTAGCTTGGTGGCGGGAGGACATAAAGAGACCCAGTACTTC. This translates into CASSLVAGGHKETQYF.

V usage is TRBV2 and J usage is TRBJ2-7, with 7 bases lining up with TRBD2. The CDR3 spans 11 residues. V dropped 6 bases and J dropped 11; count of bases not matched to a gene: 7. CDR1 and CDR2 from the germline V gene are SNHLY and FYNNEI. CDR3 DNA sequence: TGTGCCAGCAGCCTAGCGGATCTGGAGTACTTC. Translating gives CASSLADLEYF.

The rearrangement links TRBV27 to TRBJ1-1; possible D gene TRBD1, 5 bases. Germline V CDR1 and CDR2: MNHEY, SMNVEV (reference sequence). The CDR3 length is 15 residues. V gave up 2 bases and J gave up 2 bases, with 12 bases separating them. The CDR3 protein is CASSLVSGRNTEAFF. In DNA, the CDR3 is TGTGCCAGCAGTTTAGTCTCAGGGCGCAACACTGAAGCTTTCTTT.

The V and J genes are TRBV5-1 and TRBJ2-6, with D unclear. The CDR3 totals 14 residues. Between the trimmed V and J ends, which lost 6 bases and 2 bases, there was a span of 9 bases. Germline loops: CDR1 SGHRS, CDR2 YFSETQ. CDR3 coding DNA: TGCGCCAGCATCCCCAGGACTGGGGCCAACGTCCTGACTTTC. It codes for CASIPRTGANVLTF.

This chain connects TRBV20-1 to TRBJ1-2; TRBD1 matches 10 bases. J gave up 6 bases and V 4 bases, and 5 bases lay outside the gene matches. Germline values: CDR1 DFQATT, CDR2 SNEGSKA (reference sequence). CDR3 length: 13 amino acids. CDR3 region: CSATGTGDDGYTF. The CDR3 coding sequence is TGCAGTGCTACCGGGACAGGGGACGATGGCTACACCTTC.

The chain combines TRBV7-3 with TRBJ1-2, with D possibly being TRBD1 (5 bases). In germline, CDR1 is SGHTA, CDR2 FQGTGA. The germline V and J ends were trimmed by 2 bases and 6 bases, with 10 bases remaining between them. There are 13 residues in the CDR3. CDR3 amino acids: CASSLWQGDGYTF. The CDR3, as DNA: TGTGCCAGCAGCTTATGGCAGGGTGATGGCTACACCTTC.

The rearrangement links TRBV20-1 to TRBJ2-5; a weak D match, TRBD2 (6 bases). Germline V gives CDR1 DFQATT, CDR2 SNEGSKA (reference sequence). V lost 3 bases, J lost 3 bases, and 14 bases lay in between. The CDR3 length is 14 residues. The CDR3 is CSARTGSMEETQYF. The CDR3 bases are TGCAGTGCTAGGACCGGGAGCATGGAAGAGACCCAGTACTTC.

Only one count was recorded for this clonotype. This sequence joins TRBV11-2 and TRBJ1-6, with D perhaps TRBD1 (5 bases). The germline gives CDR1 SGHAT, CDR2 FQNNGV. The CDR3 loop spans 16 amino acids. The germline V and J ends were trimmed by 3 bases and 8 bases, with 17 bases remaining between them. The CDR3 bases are TGTGCCAGCAGCTTGGATCCCGCAGGGATAGATTCACCCCTCCACTTT. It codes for CASSLDPAGIDSPLHF.

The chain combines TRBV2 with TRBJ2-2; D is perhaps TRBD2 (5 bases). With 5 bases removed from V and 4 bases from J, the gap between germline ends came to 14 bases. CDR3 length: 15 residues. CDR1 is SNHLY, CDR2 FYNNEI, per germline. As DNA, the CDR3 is TGTGCCAGCAGTTTGAGGGTTTTTGTCACCGGGGAGCTGTTTTTT. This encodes CASSLRVFVTGELFF.